Listed below are T cell receptor beta chains from one sample, sequenced in a study of T cell responses to AZD1222 COVID-19 vaccine. Sequencing used immunoSEQ multiplex PCR; TCRdb keeps in-frame clones, though not all of them. Here the sample spans 90,000 to 110,000 clones, approximately 90% being singletons. This specimen consisted of peripheral blood, obtained on day 0 of AZD1222 vaccination. The receptors shown here come from an adult in good health. Each CDR3 is given with its conserved first and last residue. A D gene is named only where the DNA matches it firmly. Clone size appears in some rows only: once, few, many, or a class for an expanded clone.

TRBJ2-1	TRBD2	-	TRBV5-4	TGTGCCAGCAGCTTCCCGTTCGGGACTAGCGGGTACAATGAGCAGTTCTTC	CASSFPFGTSGYNEQFF
TRBJ2-5	TRBD1	-	TRBV24-1	TGTGCCACCAGTGATCCGGGGACAGGGGGGTGGGAGACCCAGTACTTC	CATSDPGTGGWETQYF
TRBJ2-1	-	-	TRBV7-9	TGTGCCAGCAGCACCGGGCCCCTCAGGGAGCAGTTCTTC	CASSTGPLREQFF
TRBJ2-3	-	-	TRBV4-1	TGCGCCAGCAGCCCTCTAGTAGGTACAGATACGCAGTATTTT	CASSPLVGTDTQYF
TRBJ2-3	-	-	TRBV10-1	TGCGCCAGCAGCTGGGACCGCACAGATACGCAGTATTTT	CASSWDRTDTQYF
TRBJ1-6	-	-	TRBV27	TGTGCCAGCAGTTCGGAGGGCCGGGGAAGGTCACCCCTCCACTTT	CASSSEGRGRSPLHF
TRBJ2-1	-	-	TRBV5-4	TGTGCCAGCAGCTTGGGGCAGGGCCTAAACAATGAGCAGTTCTTC	CASSLGQGLNNEQFF
TRBJ1-4	TRBD1	-	TRBV29-1	TGCAGCGTCGGTCAGGGGGCGAGTGCAACTAATGAAAAACTGTTTTTT	CSVGQGASATNEKLFF
TRBJ1-2	-	-	TRBV19	TGTGCCAGTAGTTCCCCTTCGACAAATTACTATGGCTACACCTTC	CASSSPSTNYYGYTF
TRBJ2-7	TRBD2	-	TRBV4-1	TGCGCCAGCAGCCAAGATCGAGCGGGAGACTATTACGAGCAGTACTTC	CASSQDRAGDYYEQYF
TRBJ2-5	-	-	TRBV19	TGTGCCAGTTCTGGACAGCGAACGGAGACCCAGTACTTC	CASSGQRTETQYF
TRBJ1-5	TRBD1	-	TRBV18	TGTGCCAGCTCACCAAGACAGGGTCAGCCCCAGCATTTT	CASSPRQGQPQHF
TRBJ2-1	-	-	TRBV7-9	TGTGCCAGCAGCTTAGCAGGGGTCAATGAGCAGTTCTTC	CASSLAGVNEQFF
TRBJ1-6	-	few	TRBV11-2	TGTGCCAGCAGCCCAAGCGGCCGCCGGGGGTCCTATAATTCACCCCTCCACTTT	CASSPSGRRGSYNSPLHF
TRBJ1-6	TRBD1	few	TRBV5-1	TGCGCCAGCAGCTTGGCCGTGACAGGGGACTCACCCCTCCACTTT	CASSLAVTGDSPLHF
TRBJ2-7	-	-	TRBV28	TGTGCCAGCAGTTTGCGGGGAGGCTCCTACGAGCAGTACTTC	CASSLRGGSYEQYF
TRBJ2-5	-	-	TRBV7-9	TGTGCCAGCAGCTTAGCTCGACTCGACGAAGAGACCCAGTACTTC	CASSLARLDEETQYF
TRBJ2-7	TRBD2	-	TRBV27	TGTGCCAGCAGTTTGACTAGCGACCCTGGGGAGCAGTACTTC	CASSLTSDPGEQYF
TRBJ2-7	-	few	TRBV27	TGTGCCAGCAGTAACAGCCCCTACGAGCAGTACTTC	CASSNSPYEQYF
TRBJ1-1	TRBD1	-	TRBV6-5	TGTGCCAGCAGTTACTCGACAGGGACGCGGAGCACTGAAGCTTTCTTT	CASSYSTGTRSTEAFF
TRBJ1-6	-	-	TRBV30	TGTGCCTGGGTACCGGGGGGCAATTCACCCCTCCACTTT	CAWVPGGNSPLHF
TRBJ2-3	-	-	TRBV6-5	TGTGCCAGCACTCTTGTCAATTGGGATACGCAGTATTTT	CASTLVNWDTQYF
TRBJ1-1	-	-	TRBV7-3	TGTGCCAGCAGCTTGAACCGGGGCACTGAAGCTTTCTTT	CASSLNRGTEAFF
TRBJ1-3	-	-	TRBV12-3/TRBV12-4	TGTGCCAGCAGTTTACAGGGTGACACCATATATTTT	CASSLQGDTIYF
TRBJ2-1	-	-	TRBV10-3	TGTGCCATCAGGAAGGACAGCCACTCCTACAATGAGCAGTTCTTC	CAIRKDSHSYNEQFF
TRBJ2-1	TRBD2	-	TRBV11-3	TGTGCCAGCAGCCCATCGGGACTAGCGGGAGATAATGAGCAGTTCTTC	CASSPSGLAGDNEQFF
TRBJ1-1	TRBD1	-	TRBV5-4	TGTGCCAGCAGCTTCCAGGGGGCTTCGGGCACTGAAGCTTTCTTT	CASSFQGASGTEAFF
TRBJ1-5	TRBD1	-	TRBV7-8	TGTGCCAGCAGCCCGTTAGGGGGGACAGGGACCAATCAGCCCCAGCATTTT	CASSPLGGTGTNQPQHF
TRBJ2-2	-	once	TRBV6-5	TGTGCCAGCGGGGGCTGGGCCGGGGAGCTGTTTTTT	CASGGWAGELFF
TRBJ1-2	TRBD1	-	TRBV28	TGTGCCAGCAGTTCAGCCACTCGGACAGGGCGATGGGGCTACACCTTC	CASSSATRTGRWGYTF
TRBJ2-1	TRBD2	-	TRBV25-1	TGTGCCAGCAGTCCCGAAGGGGAGGGTGGTTGGAATGAGCAGTTCTTC	CASSPEGEGGWNEQFF
TRBJ2-3	TRBD2	-	TRBV28	TGTGCCAGCACGGGCGGGAGGGCCGAGGGGCAGTATTTT	CASTGGRAEGQYF
TRBJ2-2	TRBD1	-	TRBV6-2/TRBV6-3	TGTGCCACCAGCCTCGGACAGGGGGTGTCCGGGGAGCTGTTTTTT	CATSLGQGVSGELFF
TRBJ1-5	TRBD1	once	TRBV4-1	TGCGCCAGCAGCCAAGAAAGGACAGGAGGCAATCAGCCCCAGCATTTT	CASSQERTGGNQPQHF
TRBJ1-2	-	-	TRBV19	TGTGCCAGTAGTATAGATAGTATCACAAACTATGGCTACACCTTC	CASSIDSITNYGYTF
TRBJ2-7	-	once	TRBV2	TGTGCCAGCAGTCACGACAGAACCTTCAACTTC	CASSHDRTFNF
TRBJ1-1	-	-	TRBV5-1	TGCGCCAGCAGCTTGTTTGGGGGGCGGGACACTGAAGCTTTCTTT	CASSLFGGRDTEAFF
TRBJ2-7	TRBD2	-	TRBV15	TGTGCCACCAGCGCCCACGGACTAGCGGGCTCCTACGAGCAGTACTTC	CATSAHGLAGSYEQYF
TRBJ1-3	TRBD1	-	TRBV28	TGTGCCAGCAGCGGACAGGGCGACTCTGGAAACACCATATATTTT	CASSGQGDSGNTIYF
TRBJ2-1	TRBD2	few	TRBV5-4	TGTGCCAGCAGCCCCGGACTAGACATCTACAATGAGCAGTTCTTC	CASSPGLDIYNEQFF
TRBJ2-7	-	few	TRBV3-1/TRBV3-2	TGTGCCAGCAGCCAAGCTCTGGGGGCCTACGAGCAGTACTTC	CASSQALGAYEQYF
TRBJ1-1	-	once	TRBV28	TGTGCCAGCAGACCAGGGGCGAGGCAAGCTTTCTTT	CASRPGARQAFF
TRBJ1-6	-	-	TRBV27	TGTGCCAGCAGTTTATTCCAACCTCGGGGTTCACTACTGGACTCCTATAATTCACCCCTCCACTTT	CASSLFQPRGSLLDSYNSPLHF
TRBJ1-1	-	few	TRBV11-1	TGTGCCAGCAGCTTAGACCTGGGAAATGAAGCTTTCTTT	CASSLDLGNEAFF
TRBJ1-4	-	few	TRBV5-4	TGTGCCAGCAGCTTGGATGGTAGGGTGTCGGCTAATGAAAAACTGTTTTTT	CASSLDGRVSANEKLFF
TRBJ1-1	-	-	TRBV28	TGTGCCAGCATGCGGGTCGACACTGAAGCTTTCTTT	CASMRVDTEAFF
TRBJ2-5	TRBD2	-	TRBV10-2	TGCGCCAGCACCCCGGGACTAGCGGTCCAAGAGACCCAGTACTTC	CASTPGLAVQETQYF
TRBJ2-1	TRBD2	-	TRBV9	TGTGCCAGCAGCGTAGATAGCGGGAGTTGGTACAATGAGCAGTTCTTC	CASSVDSGSWYNEQFF
TRBJ2-7	TRBD2	-	TRBV29-1	TGCAGCGTGCGGGGGACCGCAGACTACGAGCAGTACTTC	CSVRGTADYEQYF
TRBJ2-5	-	-	TRBV11-2	TGTGCCAGCAGCTCCCGGGACGGCCAAGAGACCCAGTACTTC	CASSSRDGQETQYF
TRBJ1-2	TRBD1	-	TRBV3-1/TRBV3-2	TGTGCCAGCAGCTCAACAGGGGGAACTTATGGCTACACCTTC	CASSSTGGTYGYTF
TRBJ2-1	TRBD2	-	TRBV28	TGTGCCAGCAGTACAGATGGACTAGCGTCCTACAATGAGCAGTTCTTC	CASSTDGLASYNEQFF
TRBJ1-2	TRBD1	-	TRBV18	TGTGCCAGCTCACCACCGGGACAGGGGGCACTTGACTATGGCTACACCTTC	CASSPPGQGALDYGYTF
TRBJ2-7	TRBD1	-	TRBV24-1	TGTGCCACCAGTGGAGGGGGCCACGAGCAGTACTTC	CATSGGGHEQYF
TRBJ1-1	-	-	TRBV29-1	TGCAGCGTTGGGCAGTTGAGGGGTAAGGCTGAAGCTTTCTTT	CSVGQLRGKAEAFF
TRBJ2-7	-	few	TRBV5-4	TGTGCCAGCAGCGGAGTTGGAAACCTCTTGCACGAGCAGTACTTC	CASSGVGNLLHEQYF